Listed here are 5 T cell receptor beta chains from one sample, sequenced in a study of OX40 agonist ivuxolimab in advanced cancers. Here immunoSEQ multiplex PCR was the method, and the copy in TCRdb shows in-frame clones only, minus some. The profile shows around 65,000 clones, 80% to 95% of them singletons. The specimen comprised CD4+ or CD8+ T cells sorted from blood, sampled in a trial of the OX40 agonist ivuxolimab. All receptors derive from an adult with an advanced solid tumor such as melanoma, head and neck, liver or kidney cancer.

The V gene is TRBV9, the J gene TRBJ1-2; perhaps TRBD1 as D (5 bases). Trimming left V 1 base short and J 6 bases short, with 10 bases between. The CDR3 sequence is 13 residues long. CDR1 and CDR2 from the germline V gene are SGDLS and YYNGEE. CDR3 sequence reads: CASSVSQGDGYTF. CDR3 DNA sequence: TGTGCCAGCAGCGTAAGTCAGGGAGATGGCTACACCTTC.

The chain uses TRBV30 and TRBJ1-2; no firm D call. Germline V CDR1 and CDR2: GTSNPN, SVGIG (reference sequence). This CDR3 spans 15 amino acids. Trimming shortened V by 4 bases and J by 3 bases, and 18 bases separated the two germline ends. The CDR3, as DNA: TGTGCCTGGATTACACTGGATAGGGCTCACTATGGCTACACCTTC. This translates into CAWITLDRAHYGYTF. The whole variable domain, remainder taken from reference TRBV30 and TRBJ1-2, is SQTIHQWPATLVQPVGSPLSLECTVEGTSNPNLYWYRQAAGRGLQLLFYSVGIGQISSEVPQNLSASRPQDRQFILSSKKLLLSDSGFYLCAWITLDRAHYGYTFGSGTRLTVV.

CDR3 sequence (DNA): TGTGCCAGCAGCGTAGGGCAGGGGGGAAATCAGCCCCAGCATTTT. Its translation: CASSVGQGGNQPQHF. V and J are TRBV9 and TRBJ1-5; 7 bases line up with TRBD1. Germline-derived CDR1 and CDR2 are SGDLS and YYNGEE. The junction had 4 bases not matched to a gene; V was cut back by 0 bases and J by 4 bases. The CDR3 totals 15 residues.

V usage is TRBV5-1 and J usage is TRBJ2-2; 7 bases line up with TRBD1. V lost 2 bases, J lost 5 bases, and 3 bases stayed unmatched. CDR3 size: 14 residues. Per germline, CDR1 SGHRS and CDR2 YFSETQ. Here the CDR3 reads CASSFIRGTGELFF. Written as DNA, the CDR3 is TGCGCCAGCAGCTTTATCAGGGGGACCGGGGAGCTGTTTTTT.

This chain links TRBV14 with TRBJ2-7, with a possible D match to TRBD2 (6 bases). In germline, CDR1 is SGHDN, CDR2 FVKESK. V shed 4 bases and J shed 6 bases, with 19 bases lying between them. CDR3 length: 15 residues. CDR3 in amino acids: CASSLVGDGGPEQYF. DNA for the CDR3: TGTGCCAGCAGCCTGGTGGGTGACGGGGGACCCGAGCAGTACTTC.